This T cell receptor beta chain was profiled in a study of CD8+CD57+ T cells in acquired aplastic anemia (dated by TCRdb to about 2018). For the study in its entirety: DNA extracted from sorted CD4+ and CD8+ cells had a mean of approximately 3.4 ug, with a range of roughly 0.2 to 30 ug. CD8+CD57+ expansion was defined as a frequency above the mean frequency observed in healthy subjects. Study-wide conclusions, independent of this receptor: Although under 35 CD8+ CDR3 sequences were shared by patients and controls, these sequences appeared highly expressed in patients and within the immunodominant clones of patients. No significant difference in CD8+ Simpson's diversity was found between patients and healthy controls (P=0.060).

Expansion of CD8+CD57+ cells had been shown by flow cytometry in the patients chosen for sequencing. Every patient had a diagnosis of severe acquired aplastic anemia based on International Study of Aplastic Anemia and Agranulocytosis and Camitta criteria. At the time blood was sampled, none of the patients had received any therapy. The study deep-sequenced TCR repertoires of sorted CD4+ and CD8+ blood T cells from severe aplastic anemia patients and healthy subjects. Patients were enrolled in the USA under clinicaltrials.gov protocols 00001620, 01623167, 00001397, 00071045, 00081523 and 00961064. Ficoll-Paque density gradient centrifugation was used to isolate peripheral blood mononuclear cells. Before DNA extraction, CD4+ and CD8+ T cells were sorted with FACS or magnetic beads. TCR beta VDJ combination and CDR3 sequence profiling used genomic DNA as the template. An Illumina HiSeq 2000 was used for TCR repertoire sequencing. For the original study's pipeline: Repertoire assessment relied on Simpson's diversity index, CDR3 size and DJ length profiles, and TRBV/TRBJ rearrangement plots. The most abundant DNA sequence in the deep sequencing data was taken as the immunodominant clone. CDR3 amino acid sequences were checked for sharing across subjects and were also compared against the VDJdb database and published repertoires. TCRdb took the public reads, trimmed them with fastp at Q25, ran MiXCR for clone calling and kept in-frame beta chains. Here each entry gathers all rows of one CDR3 protein and keeps the most common genes and DNA. The V and J calls were determined by TCRdb, not by the authors. For this sample there are hundreds of thousands of distinct CDR3 sequences; approximately 32% appear just once. The top ten clonotypes cover around 0.82% of the sample.

The CDR3, from cysteine to phenylalanine, totals 14 residues. Just the 42-base CDR3 DNA is kept, in frame starting at base 1. CDR1 SGHRS and CDR2 YFSETQ are derived from the germline V gene. A distance of 9 bases separates the germline ends of V and J, which lose 4 bases and 1 base respectively. In the case of this clonotype: Its antigen target is currently unknown. Base qualities are not recorded, but no much larger clone differs from it by a single base.

Recombination connected TRBV5-1 to TRBJ2-1; TRBD2 could be the D gene, as 5 bases match. This receptor was obtained from a human donor with aplastic anemia. Sequences were obtained from sorted CD4+, CD8+, or CD8+CD57+ T cells (not recorded which) from PBMCs. The CDR3 sequence is CASSSGESYNEQFF. The DNA is as follows: TGCGCCAGCAGCAGCGGAGAATCCTACAATGAGCAGTTCTTC.